These 3 T cell receptor beta chains came from one sample sequenced in a study of early T cells in non-severe SARS-CoV-2 infection. A single record per CDR3 protein comes from TCRdb applying MiXCR to the 5' RACE reads. The data contain 70,000 or so distinct CDR3 sequences, around 9.1% of them singletons. This material consisted of whole blood, taken at baseline. The receptors here all came from an adult who was a healthcare worker with PCR-confirmed SARS-CoV-2 infection or an uninfected control (not recorded which).

This clonotype was found many times. The chain links TRBV7-3 to TRBJ2-5; possible D gene TRBD2, 5 bases. The CDR3 sequence is 15 residues long. Germline V lookup: CDR1 SGHTA, CDR2 FQGTGA. V gave up 6 bases and J gave up 2 bases, with 16 bases separating them. The CDR3 sequence is CASSFLAGSQETQYF. The CDR3 nucleotides read TGTGCCAGCAGTTTCCTCGCGGGTTCGCAAGAGACCCAGTACTTC.

In this sample, this clonotype turned up many times. The chain combines TRBV29-1 with TRBJ2-5; perhaps TRBD2 as D (6 bases). The CDR3 sequence is 14 residues long. Deletions cut 7 bases from V and 4 bases from J, with 19 bases between. CDR1 and CDR2 from the germline V gene are SQVTM and ANQGSEA. CDR3 DNA: TGCAGCGCCGCCTTGGAGGGCCAGGGAGAGACCCAGTACTTC. It codes for CSAALEGQGETQYF.

This clonotype has at least ten counts. This chain uses TRBV7-8 with TRBJ2-5; TRBD2 agrees at 11 bases. The CDR3 totals 16 residues. J lost 4 bases, V lost 4 bases, and 8 bases had no gene match. CDR1 and CDR2 (germline): SGHVS, FQNEAQ. The CDR3 sequence: CASSSGLAGSRETQYF. The CDR3 nucleotides are TGTGCCAGCAGCTCCGGACTAGCGGGTAGTCGAGAGACCCAGTACTTC. The whole variable domain, remainder taken from reference TRBV7-8 and TRBJ2-5, is GAGVSQSPRYKVAKRGQDVALRCDPISGHVSLFWYQQALGQGPEFLTYFQNEAQLDKSGLPSDRFFAERPEGSVSTLKIQRTQQEDSAVYLCASSSGLAGSRETQYFGPGTRLLVL.